There are many counts of the clone carrying this T cell receptor beta chain. MiXCR was run by TCRdb on the 5' RACE reads, yielding one entry per CDR3 protein. The sample lists about 50,000 distinct CDR3 sequences, less than 9% seen once, with around 36% in the top ten. The data stem from a study of spatial heterogeneity in lung cancer. Study background: The donors were some 70 patients with non-small cell lung cancer that was early-stage and untreated. The study sequenced follow-up PBMC samples when they were available, at a median of approximately 2 years after resection. More than 9.5 raw reads, on average, carried each unique TCR and UMI combination.

The CDR3 is 15 residues long. V was clipped by 6 bases and J by 10 bases; unmatched bases: 15. The germline gives CDR1 MDHEN, CDR2 SYDVKM. Specified time point: blood at routine non-recurrence follow-up after resection. Tumor, nontumor lung or frozen PBMC supplied whole RNA that was sequenced unsorted. Sequenced here: PBMCs, sampled at follow-up. The receptor was isolated from a female donor with early-stage non-small cell lung cancer. The chain couples TRBV28 to TRBJ2-3; 8 bases are a match to TRBD2. Here the CDR3 DNA reads TGTGCCAGCAGCCTCGCTCGCGGGGGGCTTAGTCCGCAGTATTTT. The encoded protein is CASSLARGGLSPQYF.